This T cell receptor (beta chain) was profiled in a study of shared clonotypes between healthy human individuals. Of note for this clone: The antigen remains undetermined.

The CDR3 has 13 amino acids. Trimming left V 3 bases short and J 7 bases short, with 10 bases between. Germline lookup yields CDR1 MRHNA and CDR2 SNTAGT. Whole-study findings and limits: Represented diversity (both genetic and exposure-history) was limited by the small number of donors.

The data were produced by immunoSEQ multiplex PCR, yet TCRdb's version contains in-frame clones alone and is incomplete. The table includes more than 2 million clones, roughly 95% detected once. The V call is TRBV6-4, the J call TRBJ2-4; tentatively, D is TRBD1 (5 bases). The sequenced sample consisted of naive CD4+ T cells sorted from blood. The subset denotes: CD45RA+ positively selected. The receptor was isolated from a man between 18 and 29 years old in good health. The chain's CDR3 is CASSDNPGNIQYF. The DNA for the CDR3 is TGTGCCAGCAGTGATAATCCAGGGAACATTCAGTACTTC.